This entry is about one T cell receptor beta chain. The source of the sample is a study of metastatic and nonmetastatic thyroid tumors. Study background: It was across blood and tumor or nodule tissue from malignant and benign thyroid patients that repertoires were compared.

Thyroid surgery was preceded by no treatment in any patient. There are 16 residues in the CDR3. In germline, CDR1 is MNHEY, CDR2 SVGEGT. The V gene lost 2 bases and the J gene lost 9 bases, with 17 bases spanning the gap. Under the authors' procedure: The study built a papillary thyroid cancer distant-metastasis classifier from CDR3 differences across clinicopathological groups. TCRdb re-clonotyped the PCR reads through MiXCR. TCRdb, rather than the study authors, made the V and J calls. This sample yields about 5,000 clones, of which roughly 30% are seen a single time; about a sixth belongs to the top ten.

This TCR came from a female donor with papillary thyroid cancer or a benign thyroid nodule (not recorded which). Some clones in this sample may be carry-over from other donors' samples. The chain couples TRBV6-2 or TRBV6-3 to TRBJ1-6; a weak D match, TRBD1 (5 bases). Sequenced input: adjacent normal tissue. CDR3 in amino acids: CASSYLDPRQSSPLHF. Here the CDR3 DNA reads TGTGCCAGCAGTTACCTCGACCCCCGACAGAGTTCACCCCTCCACTTT.